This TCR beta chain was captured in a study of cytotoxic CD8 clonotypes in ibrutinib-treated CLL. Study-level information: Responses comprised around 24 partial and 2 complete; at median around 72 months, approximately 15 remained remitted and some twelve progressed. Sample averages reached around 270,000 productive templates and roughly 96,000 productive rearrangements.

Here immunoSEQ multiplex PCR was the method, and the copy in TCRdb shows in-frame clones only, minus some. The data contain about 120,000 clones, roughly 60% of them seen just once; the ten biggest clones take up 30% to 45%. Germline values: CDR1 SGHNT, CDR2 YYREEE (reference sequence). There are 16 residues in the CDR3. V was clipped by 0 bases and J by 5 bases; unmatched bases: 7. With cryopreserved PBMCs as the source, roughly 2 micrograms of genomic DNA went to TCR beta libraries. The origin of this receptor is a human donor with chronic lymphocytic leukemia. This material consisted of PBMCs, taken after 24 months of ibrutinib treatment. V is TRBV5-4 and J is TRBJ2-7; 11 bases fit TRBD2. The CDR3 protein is CASSLAGTSGRHEQYF. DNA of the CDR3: TGTGCCAGCAGCTTGGCTGGGACTAGCGGTCGCCACGAGCAGTACTTC.